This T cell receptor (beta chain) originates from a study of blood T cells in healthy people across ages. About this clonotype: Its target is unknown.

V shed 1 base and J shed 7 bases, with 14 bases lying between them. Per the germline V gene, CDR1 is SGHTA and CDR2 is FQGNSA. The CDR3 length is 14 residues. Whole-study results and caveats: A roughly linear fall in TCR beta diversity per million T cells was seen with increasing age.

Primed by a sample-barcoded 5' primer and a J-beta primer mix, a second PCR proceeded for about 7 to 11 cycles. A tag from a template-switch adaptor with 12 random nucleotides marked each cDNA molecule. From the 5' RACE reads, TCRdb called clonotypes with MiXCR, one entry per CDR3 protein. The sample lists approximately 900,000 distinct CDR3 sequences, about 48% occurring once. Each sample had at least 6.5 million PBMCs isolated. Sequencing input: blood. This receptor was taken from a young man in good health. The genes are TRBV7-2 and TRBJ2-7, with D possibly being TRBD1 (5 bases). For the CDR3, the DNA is TGTGCCAGCAGCTTAGAGTTTGCGGACAATGAGCAGTACTTC. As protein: CASSLEFADNEQYF. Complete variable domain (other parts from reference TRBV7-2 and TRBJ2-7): GAGVSQSPSNKVTEKGKDVELRCDPISGHTALYWYRQSLGQGLEFLIYFQGNSAPDKSGLPSDRFSAERTGGSVSTLTIQRTQQEDSAVYLCASSLEFADNEQYFGPGTRLTVT.